This TCR beta chain was sequenced during a study of control samples from healthy donors and cancer patients. Sequencing used immunoSEQ multiplex PCR; TCRdb keeps in-frame clones, though not all of them. The data show 100,000 to 150,000 clones, approximately 92% seen once. With 5 bases removed from V and 8 bases from J, the gap between germline ends came to 13 bases. The germline V gene encodes CDR1 SGHTA and CDR2 FQGTGA. The CDR3 length is 14 residues. Source material: blood. The TCR was taken from a man aged 40-50 years in good health. The chain carries TRBV7-3 and TRBJ1-6; no clear D gene. CDR3 DNA: TGTGCCAGCAGCCTACTAGGGTGGGATTCACCCCTCCACTTT. Residues: CASSLLGWDSPLHF.